What follows are 11 T cell receptor beta chains derived from one specimen sequenced in a study of blood T cell repertoires in COVID-19. Libraries were prepared by immunoSEQ multiplex PCR; TCRdb keeps only in-frame clonotypes and omits some of them. The sample carries some 120,000 clones, more than 90% recorded once. Sample: peripheral blood. These receptors were collected from a man between 60 and 75 years old with COVID-19, enrolled during active disease.

The genes are TRBV18 and TRBJ1-5; 9 bases line up with TRBD1. Germline loops: CDR1 KGHSH, CDR2 LQKENI. Trimming removed 6 bases from V and 5 bases from J; junction bases left unmatched: 11. This CDR3 region has 16 residues. The CDR3 spells CASSLNWGQGYQPQHF. The CDR3 region has the DNA TGTGCCAGCTCTCTTAACTGGGGACAGGGTTATCAGCCCCAGCATTTT.

This clone has only one observation. V is TRBV6-5 and J is TRBJ2-7, with a tentative D call TRBD1 (6 bases). V gave up 2 bases and J gave up 7 bases, with 18 bases separating them. The length of the CDR3 is 15 residues. Germline assignment: CDR1 MNHEY and CDR2 SVGAGI. Here the CDR3 DNA reads TGTGCCAGCAGTTACCACGGACAGACCCCCGGAGAGCAGTACTTC. Translation: CASSYHGQTPGEQYF.

This chain connects TRBV29-1 to TRBJ2-1; D gene unclear. The CDR3 extends over 15 amino acids. The germline CDR1 and CDR2 sequences are SQVTM and ANQGSEA. V gave up 4 bases and J gave up 4 bases, with 17 bases separating them. This CDR3 is CSVVGASTRYNEQFF. CDR3 coding DNA: TGCAGCGTTGTGGGCGCTTCCACAAGATACAATGAGCAGTTCTTC.

This chain uses TRBV7-8 with TRBJ2-2; 7 bases match TRBD2. This CDR3 spans 18 amino acids. The germline CDR1 and CDR2 sequences are SGHVS and FQNEAQ. After removal of 1 base from V and 1 base from J, the junction contained 9 bases not matched to a gene. CDR3 bases: TGTGCCAGCAGCTTAGGACTAGCCAACGGCGGGAACACCGGGGAGCTGTTTTTT. Translating gives CASSLGLANGGNTGELFF.

V and J are TRBV10-1 and TRBJ1-6; weak D call: TRBD1 (5 bases). CDR1 WNHNN and CDR2 SYGVQD come from the germline V gene (reference sequence). This CDR3 is 13 amino acids long. V lost 4 bases to trimming and J lost 7 bases, with 8 bases between them. CDR3 bases: TGCGCCAGCAGTGTGGACAAAAATTCACCCCTCCACTTT. This gives the protein CASSVDKNSPLHF.

CDR3 DNA: TGTGCCAGCAGCTTAGAGGGCAGGATCTATGGCTACACCTTC. As protein: CASSLEGRIYGYTF. The chain employs TRBV11-2 and TRBJ1-2; D is unclear. The V end lost 0 bases, the J end lost 4 bases, and 9 bases lay between the germline ends. This CDR3 comprises 14 residues. Germline-derived CDR1 and CDR2 are SGHAT and FQNNGV.

This rearrangement joins TRBV27 to TRBJ2-7, with 12 bases that match TRBD2. With 6 bases clipped from V and 7 bases from J, the junction kept 7 bases outside the gene matches. Germline assignment: CDR1 MNHEY and CDR2 SMNVEV (reference sequence). The length of the CDR3 is 14 residues. CDR3 sequence: CASRSGLAGSEQYF. CDR3 DNA: TGTGCCAGCAGATCTGGACTAGCGGGAAGTGAGCAGTACTTC.

V is TRBV9 and J is TRBJ2-2; 12 bases are a match to TRBD1. Losses at the gene ends were 3 bases for V and 3 bases for J; bases not matched to a gene: 3. Germline assignment: CDR1 SGDLS and CDR2 YYNGEE. The CDR3 contains 16 residues. The DNA for the CDR3 is TGTGCCAGCAGCGCGGGACAGGGGGCGGACACCGGGGAGCTGTTTTTT. Translation gives CASSAGQGADTGELFF.

This clone was seen once. V usage is TRBV19 and J usage is TRBJ1-5; TRBD1 matches at 7 bases. Germline V gene sequence: CDR1 LNHDA, CDR2 SQIVND (reference sequence). J gave up 1 base and V 6 bases, and 6 bases lay outside the gene matches. CDR3 size: 15 residues. CDR3 nucleotide sequence: TGTGCCAGTAGGAGACAGGGTGGAAGCAATCAGCCCCAGCATTTT. Its translation is CASRRQGGSNQPQHF.

This chain joins TRBV6-5 and TRBJ2-3; TRBD2 aligns across 7 bases. The V gene's germline CDR1 is MNHEY and CDR2 SVGAGI. CDR3 size: 12 residues. The V and J ends lost 7 bases and 5 bases, in that order; junction bases with no gene match: 3. CDR3 in DNA: TGTGCCAGCAACCCTAGCGGAGATACGCAGTATTTT. Translation: CASNPSGDTQYF.

J is TRBJ2-4 and V is TRBV4-3, with 8 bases aligning to TRBD2. V shed 0 bases, J shed 7 bases, and the junction held 5 bases outside the gene matches. The CDR3 totals 15 residues. Germline V gene lookup returns CDR1 LGHNA and CDR2 YSLEER. The CDR3 coding sequence is TGCGCCAGCAGCCAAGATCTAAGCGGGAGTAACATTCAGTACTTC. Translated, it gives CASSQDLSGSNIQYF.